This note documents a single T cell receptor beta chain sequence. Each CDR3 protein gets one entry after TCRdb re-called the RT-PCR reads with MiXCR. Among hundreds of thousands of distinct CDR3 sequences listed, about a fifth were seen once. The source of the sample is a study of response to subunit inactivated influenza vaccine. J gave up 6 bases and V 4 bases, and 7 bases lay outside the gene matches. This CDR3 is built from 14 residues. CDR1 and CDR2 (germline): SGHRS, YFSETQ. The origin of this receptor is a man aged 45 to 70 who received an inactivated influenza vaccine. The sequenced sample was PBMCs from blood, obtained less than 22 months after vaccination. The chain couples TRBV5-1 to TRBJ2-7; TRBD1 agrees at 10 bases. The CDR3 spells CASSILTGGGEQYF. CDR3 DNA sequence: TGCGCCAGCAGCATACTGACAGGGGGCGGCGAGCAGTACTTC.